This T cell receptor beta chain was sequenced for a study of radiotherapy plus CTLA-4 blockade in lung cancer. Overall study context: Objective responses were observed in approximately 17% of patients, and disease control was achieved by just over 30%. Findings of the study overall: The study found tumor-derived TCR clones expanded in blood after radiotherapy plus ipilimumab. It was early blood T cell clone dynamics, with interferon-beta, that reportedly best predicted response.

About this clone: The antigen is undetermined.

V was clipped by 6 bases and J by 8 bases, with 16 bases between them. The CDR3 length is 14 residues. CDR1 MNHEY and CDR2 SVGAGI come from the germline V gene. Receiving focal radiation plus CTLA-4 blockade with ipilimumab were patients who had chemo-refractory metastatic non-small-cell lung cancer. The assay was immunoSEQ multiplex PCR, and TCRdb's table has in-frame clones only and misses some. This table has tens of thousands of clones, roughly 80% appearing once. The rearrangement links TRBV6-5 to TRBJ1-4, with D maybe TRBD1 (6 bases). This TCR was recovered from a human donor with non-small cell lung cancer who had a complete response to radiotherapy plus ipilimumab. The sample here was peripheral blood, taken from a patient treated with radiotherapy plus ipilimumab. This CDR3 is CASSQRGTGEKLFF. The CDR3 DNA reads TGTGCCAGCAGCCAAAGGGGGACGGGCGAAAAACTGTTTTTT.